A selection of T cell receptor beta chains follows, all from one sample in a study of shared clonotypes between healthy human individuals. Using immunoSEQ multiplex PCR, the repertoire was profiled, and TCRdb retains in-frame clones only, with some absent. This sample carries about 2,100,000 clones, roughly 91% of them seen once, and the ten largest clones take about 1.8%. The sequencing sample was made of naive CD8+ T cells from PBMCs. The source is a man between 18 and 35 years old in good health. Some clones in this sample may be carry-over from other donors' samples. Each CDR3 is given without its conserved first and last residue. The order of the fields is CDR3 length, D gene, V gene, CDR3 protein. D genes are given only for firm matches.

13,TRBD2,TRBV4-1,ASSHRLAGAGELF
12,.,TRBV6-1,ASRLTDGNYEQY
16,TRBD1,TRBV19,ASSPRDRVVLSTDTQY
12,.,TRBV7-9,ASSPPEVSYEQY
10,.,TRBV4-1,ASRQGSGELF
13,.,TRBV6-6,ASSYGEIPANEQF
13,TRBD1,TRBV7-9,ASSSRQGKQETQY
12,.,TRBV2,ASSENWGSYGYT
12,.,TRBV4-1,ASSQAGLPTEAF
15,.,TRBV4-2,ASSQQTTGTLTYEQY
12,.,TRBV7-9,ASSPGLIYNEQF
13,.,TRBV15,ATSRGSVEHYEQY
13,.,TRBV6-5,ASSPIRVFNEKLF
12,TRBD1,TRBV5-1,ASSLGTGVGEQY
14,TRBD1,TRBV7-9,ASSQIGDRGPGELF
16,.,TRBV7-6,ASSLVSLSDFNYNEQF
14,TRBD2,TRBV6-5,ASSYSLGLAGGEQF
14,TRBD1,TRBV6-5,ASSYPTGVGGETQY
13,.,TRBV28,ASSFRGPVSQPQH
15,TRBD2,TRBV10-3,AISESVGTSGYNEQF
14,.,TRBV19,ASSPLFGTHYNEQF
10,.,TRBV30,ASDGGNYEQY
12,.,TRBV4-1,ASSLFGGREKLF
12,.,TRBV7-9,ASSFKQSGNTIY
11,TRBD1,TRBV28,AATGGKDNEQF
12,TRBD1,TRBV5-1,ASSLRQGAYEQY
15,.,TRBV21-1,ASSREGPRYNNQPQH
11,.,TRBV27,ASSPGRADTQY